Reported below is one T cell receptor (beta chain). What it binds is not known. The data were taken from a study of cytomegalovirus exposure and HLA in healthy donors. A multiplex PCR was run with 60 Vbeta primers and 13 Jbeta primers. Only in-frame clones appear in the TCRdb table, and some are missing; sequencing was by immunoSEQ multiplex PCR. The table records around 180,000 clones, over 60% of them present only once. The CDR3 spans 15 residues. Germline CDR1 LNHDA, CDR2 SQIVND (reference sequence). V was cut by 5 bases and J by 3 bases, with 15 bases left in between. General study points: In a later analysis, a missense DCLRE1C variant was linked to TCR beta V- and J-gene trimming. It was shown in a later analysis that HLA-associated TCR beta chains were more clonally expanded than other, equally common chains. Accurate HLA-A and HLA-B prediction from TCR beta sequences was reported for most subjects.

Sample: PBMCs. The chain couples TRBV19 to TRBJ2-3; D may be TRBD1 (6 bases). The TCR sequence derives from a middle-aged woman in good health and CMV-seronegative. The CDR3 nucleotides read TGTGCCAGTAGTCTTCGACAGGTTGTTACAGATACGCAGTATTTT. It codes for CASSLRQVVTDTQYF.